Following are 17 T cell receptor beta chains from one sample sequenced in a study of blood T cell repertoires in COVID-19. Clones were read by immunoSEQ multiplex PCR, and TCRdb kept only the in-frame ones, dropping some. The sample lists tens of thousands of clones, roughly four fifths occurring once. Sequencing used peripheral blood. The receptors stem from a man in his sixties with active COVID-19.

The chain uses TRBV7-2 and TRBJ2-3, with D perhaps matching TRBD1 (6 bases). V lost 5 bases, J lost 7 bases, and 13 bases lay in between. This CDR3 has 13 residues. CDR1 and CDR2 (germline): SGHTA, FQGNSA. CDR3 bases: TGTGCCAGCAGCCCGCCGGGACAATATACGCAGTATTTT. Encoded protein: CASSPPGQYTQYF.

The gene calls are TRBV15 and TRBJ1-6; D not resolved. Per the germline V gene, CDR1 is LNHNV and CDR2 is YYDKDF (reference sequence). Trimming stripped 0 bases from V and 7 bases from J, with 7 bases between. The length of the CDR3 is 14 residues. CDR3 loop: CATSRDTRNSPLHF. The CDR3 DNA reads TGTGCCACCAGCAGAGATACTAGAAATTCACCCCTCCACTTT.

V is TRBV28 and J is TRBJ1-4; 7 nucleotides agree with TRBD1. The J segment lost 10 bases and the V segment lost 4 bases, leaving 9 bases of the junction unmatched. CDR1 and CDR2 from the germline V gene are MDHEN and SYDVKM. The CDR3 length is 14 residues. In DNA, the CDR3 is TGTGCCAGCAGTTCGGGACAGTTAAAAGGAAAACTGTTTTTT. Its protein is CASSSGQLKGKLFF.

The rearrangement joins TRBV2 to TRBJ1-5; 11 positions match TRBD1. The trim removed 6 bases at V and 0 bases at J, leaving 7 bases unmatched. Germline CDR1 reads SNHLY; CDR2 reads FYNNEI. The CDR3 length is 17 residues. The chain's CDR3 is CASRGQGAHYSNQPQHF. CDR3 DNA: TGTGCCAGCAGAGGACAGGGGGCCCACTATAGCAATCAGCCCCAGCATTTT.

A few counts support this clone. The gene calls are TRBV6-5 and TRBJ1-1; 8 bases are a match to TRBD1. V was clipped by 5 bases and J by 3 bases; unmatched bases: 2. CDR1 and CDR2 (germline): MNHEY, SVGAGI. The CDR3 spans 13 residues. The CDR3 reads CASSRQGYTEAFF. Here the CDR3 DNA reads TGTGCCAGCAGTCGACAGGGGTACACTGAAGCTTTCTTT.

This clone was seen only a few times. This rearrangement joins TRBV24-1 to TRBJ1-5, with D possibly matching TRBD1 (5 bases). Looked up from germline, CDR1 is KGHDR and CDR2 is SFDVKD. This CDR3 is built from 13 residues. V was clipped by 1 base and J by 9 bases, with 9 bases between them. CDR3 DNA sequence: TGTGCCACCAGTGATTTTCCAGGGCTGCCCCAGCATTTT. The encoded protein is CATSDFPGLPQHF.

This chain joins TRBV19 and TRBJ1-1, with 9 nucleotides matching TRBD1. Trimming at V came to 2 bases and at J to 0 bases, leaving 7 bases not matched to a gene. This CDR3 is built from 17 residues. The germline gives CDR1 LNHDA, CDR2 SQIVND (reference sequence). CDR3 DNA: TGTGCCAGTAGTATAAAGGGTAGGGACAGGGTGAACACTGAAGCTTTCTTT. Encoded protein: CASSIKGRDRVNTEAFF.

This clone is judged medium-sized. The chain has TRBV24-1 and TRBJ2-3; 9 bases are a match to TRBD2. With 3 bases clipped from V and 0 bases from J, the junction kept 3 bases outside the gene matches. This CDR3 has 16 residues. CDR1 and CDR2 from the germline V gene are KGHDR and SFDVKD. For the CDR3, the DNA is TGTGCCACCAGTGATCCTCTAGCGGGAAGCACAGATACGCAGTATTTT. This codes for CATSDPLAGSTDTQYF.

The CDR3 DNA reads as TGTGCCAGCAGCTTAACACCCGGGACTGAAGCTTTCTTT. As protein: CASSLTPGTEAFF. The chain joins TRBV7-3 to TRBJ1-1; D remains ambiguous. V was trimmed by 0 bases and J by 5 bases, leaving 7 bases between them. The CDR3 is made up of 13 amino acids. In germline, CDR1 is SGHTA, CDR2 FQGTGA. Drawing the rest from reference TRBV7-3 and TRBJ1-1, the complete variable domain is GAGVSQTPSNKVTEKGKYVELRCDPISGHTALYWYRQSLGQGPEFLIYFQGTGAADDSGLPNDRFFAVRPEGSVSTLKIQRTERGDSAVYLCASSLTPGTEAFFGQGTRLTVV.

This rearrangement joins TRBV7-2 to TRBJ1-1; a weak D match, TRBD1 (5 bases). This CDR3 comprises 15 residues. V lost 1 base and J 3 bases, leaving 12 bases between the germline ends. The germline CDR1 and CDR2 sequences are SGHTA and FQGNSA. The CDR3 DNA sequence: TGTGCCAGCAGCTTAGACGGGGGTAGAGACACTGAAGCTTTCTTT. It codes for CASSLDGGRDTEAFF.

The rearrangement links TRBV7-9 to TRBJ2-1; 11 bases fit TRBD2. Germline-derived CDR1 and CDR2 are SEHNR and FQNEAQ (reference sequence). Unmatched junction bases numbered 2, after V lost 8 bases and J lost 2 bases. This CDR3 region has 14 residues. CDR3 coding DNA: TGTGCCAGCTCACTAGCGGGAGCCTACAATGAGCAGTTCTTC. Its protein product is CASSLAGAYNEQFF.

The chain carries TRBV9 and TRBJ1-2; tentative D call: TRBD1 (6 bases). This CDR3 has 15 residues. Germline V gene sequence: CDR1 SGDLS, CDR2 YYNGEE. Trimming took 4 bases from V and 2 from J, leaving 15 bases between them. The CDR3 loop is CASSPRAGQNYGYTF. For the CDR3, the DNA is TGTGCCAGCAGCCCCCGGGCTGGACAGAACTATGGCTACACCTTC.

The chain links TRBV28 to TRBJ1-5; 7 nucleotides align to TRBD1. The CDR3 totals 15 residues. V dropped 6 bases and J dropped 0; count of bases not matched to a gene: 5. CDR1 is MDHEN, CDR2 SYDVKM, per germline. CDR3 sequence: CASSNYRGSNQPQHF. The CDR3 coding sequence is TGTGCCAGCAGCAACTACAGGGGTAGCAATCAGCCCCAGCATTTT.

Only one count was recorded for this clone. The CDR3 nucleotides are TGTGCCAGCACCACTAGAGGGCTGGGCAATCAGCCCCAGCATTTT. As protein: CASTTRGLGNQPQHF. The V and J genes are TRBV28 and TRBJ1-5, with D unresolved. With 7 bases removed from V and 2 bases from J, the gap between germline ends came to 15 bases. Germline lookup yields CDR1 MDHEN and CDR2 SYDVKM. The CDR3 length is 15 residues.

This clone has more than one count but fewer than ten. This CDR3 is also generated by other DNA sequences in the sample. The V call is TRBV3-1 (or the pseudogene TRBV3-2), the J call TRBJ1-2; 9 bases fit TRBD1. The CDR3 spans 13 residues. The germline CDR1 and CDR2 sequences are LGHDT and YNNKEL (reference sequence). Trimming removed 4 bases from V and 8 bases from J; junction bases left unmatched: 5. The CDR3 sequence is CASSLQGAGGYTF. CDR3 sequence (DNA): TGTGCCAGCAGCCTACAGGGGGCGGGCGGCTACACCTTC.

In DNA, the CDR3 is TGTGCCAGCTCACCCAGGGGAGCAGATACGCAGTATTTT. This sequence encodes CASSPRGADTQYF. V is TRBV18 and J is TRBJ2-3, with a possible D match to TRBD1 (6 bases). Per the germline V gene, CDR1 is KGHSH and CDR2 is LQKENI. The CDR3 spans 13 residues. The V end was cut by 3 bases, the J end by 4 bases, with 8 bases between. Full variable domain (missing parts from reference TRBV18 and TRBJ2-3): NAGVMQNPRHLVRRRGQEARLRCSPMKGHSHVYWYRQLPEEGLKFMVYLQKENIIDESGMPKERFSAEFPKEGPSILRIQQVVRGDSAAYFCASSPRGADTQYFGPGTRLTVL.

The V call is TRBV19, the J call TRBJ2-7, with 8 nucleotides matching TRBD1. CDR3 length: 15 residues. Germline lookup yields CDR1 LNHDA and CDR2 SQIVND (reference sequence). J lost 2 bases, V lost 5 bases, and 8 bases had no gene match. The CDR3 is CASSVGQGPTYEQYF. The CDR3 nucleotides are TGTGCCAGTAGTGTCGGACAGGGACCCACCTACGAGCAGTACTTC.